This T cell receptor beta chain is from a study of cytomegalovirus exposure and HLA in healthy donors (dated by TCRdb to about 2017). With regard to the full study: In an earlier analysis of some 550 of the donors, about 260 Gb of sequence data and 90 million to 130 million unique TCR beta sequences from 150 million to 200 million T cells were reported. An early release that covered some 640 HLA-typed donors contained about 290 gigabases of sequencing data and about 84 million unique TCR sequences. The genetic ancestry cluster associated with self-reported Caucasian donors included around four fifths of the 398 genotyped donors. The aim of the study was to test whether cataloging public T cell receptors could identify signatures of past pathogen exposure. The study profiled the T cell repertoires of under 850 subjects by immunosequencing and related them to cytomegalovirus serostatus. In addition to the first cohort of 666 subjects, a separate validation cohort of 120 different subjects was used. To predict cytomegalovirus infection status, the study combined high-throughput TCR immunosequencing, statistical association of individual TCRs with disease status, and machine learning. A later analysis re-examined previously published TCR beta repertoires from roughly 720 donors and added high-resolution HLA genotyping to investigate patterns of TCR occurrence. The later analysis used no new phenotypic data to find candidate immune exposures, relying instead on TCR beta sequences and their occurrence across donors. To decide whether each TCR beta V gene segment behaved as functional or pseudogenic, an earlier analysis of some 580 of the donors relied on high-throughput TCR beta sequencing. Donor age, sex, ethnicity and CMV serostatus were compiled together with the repertoire data. In a later genetic analysis, genome-wide SNP genotypes for about three fifths of the roughly 670 donors were used, and that subset was treated as a discovery cohort. Every repertoire in the discovery cohort had been generated on one and the same sequencing platform. Class I and class II HLA loci were covered by the typing at four-digit resolution. The number of donors typed differed by locus, with about 629-630 for A, B, C, DRB1 and DQB1, over 500 for DQA1, 600 to 610 for DPA1, and some 440 for DPB1. Because of strong linkage in the cohort, 5 or 6 DR-DQ haplotypes were treated as single units for association and clustering. Across about 380 genotyped donors of the cohort, an average of 235,054 unique TCR beta nucleotide sequences per donor were sequenced, and 15% to 20% of those sequences were non-productive. The investigation overall reported the following: According to the authors, the approach could potentially be generalized to other disease states and immunological phenotypes. Only TCR beta chains were sequenced in this cohort, and the absence of alpha or paired-chain data limited detectable features. For the cohort, immune exposure information was limited to CMV serostatus. Broadly in line with IMGT annotations, most TCR beta V segments showed up in productive rearrangements about 87% or about 30% of the time in an earlier analysis of some 590 of the donors. According to a later analysis, TCR association rates differed among HLA loci, with DRB1 alleles showing the most associated TCRs and HLA-C alleles showing the fewest. Compared with the roughly 670-donor mean, donors in an Asian-associated ancestry cluster had fewer N-insertions in productive TCRs, according to a later genetic analysis. In both the original and validation cohorts, the classifier was reported to diagnose cytomegalovirus status with high specificity and sensitivity. In a later genetic analysis, a missense DCLRE1C variant was associated with V-gene and J-gene trimming of TCR beta chains, and the association was replicated in an independent cohort. Several of the top co-occurrence clusters appeared to be linked to parvovirus B19, influenza, CMV and Epstein-Barr virus, according to a later analysis. Compared with equally common non-associated chains, HLA-associated TCR beta chains in a later analysis were more clonally expanded and had lower generation probabilities. Correlated functional status among segregating V segments might be attributable to linkage disequilibrium, but an unknown experimental factor could not be ruled out. A further reported finding was that TCR beta sequences accurately predicted the HLA-A and HLA-B alleles for most subjects in the first cohort. In a later analysis, about 16,000 TCR beta sequences were associated with specific HLA alleles at a false discovery rate of 0.05. Because HLA typing was unavailable for some donors at each locus, only the typed subset was used in association tests. Strong co-occurrence of HLA alleles, especially DR and DQ, made assigning TCR associations to individual alleles difficult. The earlier analysis of almost 600 of the donors excluded approximately 15 rarely observed V segments, including chromosome 9 orphons, because counts were too low. In the study, 150 to 200 TCR beta chains were listed as associated with cytomegalovirus. Most CMV-associated TCR beta chains appeared to be HLA-restricted in a later analysis, and the HLA associations seemed to be driven largely by CMV exposure. Three of the identified cytomegalovirus-associated TCR beta chains were confirmed in vitro to be specific for cytomegalovirus antigens. Most TCR sequences were observed very rarely across donors, whereas some public TCRs were present in many individuals. Sequencing depth was assumed to be roughly uniform across donors in the presence/absence analyses, though that assumption may not hold. A cluster of highly shared sequence variants was judged likely to be a technical artifact of the sequencing pipeline.

As for this clone: The antigen it recognizes is unknown. No base quality information exists; no much larger clone differs at one position.

Receptors were amplified or captured by the immunoSEQ multiplex PCR assay. For the multiplex PCR, a mixture combining 60 forward primers for TCR Vbeta segments and 13 reverse primers for TCR Jbeta segments was used. Amplification of the CDR3 region of rearranged TCR beta genes was performed with a multiplex PCR assay on genomic DNA. On the Illumina HiSeq System, the amplified TCR beta libraries were sequenced as 87-base-pair reads. On the study's bioinformatics: In a later analysis, 77 million or so unique TCR beta chains were counted across the 500 to 700 repertoires, and roughly 11 million of these chains were shared by at least two donors. Raw reads were error-corrected and collapsed into unique sequences with a nearest-neighbor algorithm that merged closely related sequences to remove PCR and sequencing errors. To assign V, D and J gene segments, CDR3 sequences were aligned to IMGT reference sequences. For a sequence to be retained, a match of at least six nucleotides to both a V gene segment and a J gene segment was required. Rearrangements were called productive when the CDR3 lacked stop codons and stayed in frame with V and J; all others were non-productive. Following IMGT convention, CDR3 was defined as the stretch from the second conserved V-encoded cysteine to the conserved J-encoded phenylalanine. The earlier analysis of 587 of the donors excluded sequences that lacked an unambiguous match to a single V gene segment. In an earlier analysis of several hundred of the donors, V segments were called functional above 56.7% productive rearrangements and were called segregating when the between-donor standard deviation exceeded 5%. To diagnose cytomegalovirus status from the catalog of TCR beta chain sequences, a statistical classification framework was built. In a later analysis, TCR nucleotide sequences were compared against IMGT/GENE-DB human TR gene sequences so that V and J genes could be assigned. A later analysis assigned CDR3 sequences and most-parsimonious VDJ recombination scenarios with the TCRdist pipeline. A later analysis defined each TCR beta chain by its CDR3 amino acid sequence plus V-gene family, and excluded reads lacking a unique V-gene family. In a later analysis, 500 to 650 highly shared, low-generation-probability nucleotide sequences were removed to address suspected cross-contamination and a sequencing artifact. In a later analysis, a clonal expansion index for each public chain was calculated from normalized within-repertoire ranks of inferred template counts. In a later analysis, generation probabilities were computed using a VDJ recombination model fitted to out-of-frame rearrangements, and the results were checked against IGoR. Hypergeometric tests were used in a later analysis to score TCR-TCR, TCR-HLA and TCR-CMV co-occurrence, with a repertoire-size bias correction applied to the TCR pairs. To estimate false discovery rates, a later analysis permuted the HLA or CMV assignments 20 times. A later analysis grouped co-occurring TCRs with DBSCAN, adding TCRdist sequence similarity when clustering within HLA-allele-positive subsets. For co-occurrence clustering, repertoires with fewer than 30,000 or more than 120,000 public chains were excluded, along with roughly 5 repertoires with anomalous nucleotide sharing. The clones in this table, taken by TCRdb from immuneACCESS, are in-frame only. Not every clone is retained; where verified, under half of the shortfall comes from an unresolved V gene, and the cause of the rest is unknown. V, J and clone size are taken as reported in that table, and D and trimming were inferred from the DNA itself. This sample comprises about 97,000 clones, 76% of them detected only once. Of the sample, over 3.5% falls within the top ten clones.

The cohort comprised around 700 healthy bone marrow donors. At the time of sampling, every cohort member was nominally healthy, though immune exposures that went unrecorded were likely present. The donor was CMV seronegative and belonged to the group of 350 or so seronegative cohort members. Each donor provided a peripheral blood sample, and peripheral blood mononuclear cells were used for TCR beta sequencing. The Qiagen DNeasy Blood Extraction Kit was used to extract genomic DNA from the blood cell samples. The sequencing sample was made of PBMCs. The clonotype comes from a middle-aged man in good health and CMV-seronegative.

The nucleotide sequence is given as TGTGCCAGCAGCTTAGCGGGGGGTCTCTCCTACAATGAGCAGTTCTTC. It translates to CASSLAGGLSYNEQFF. The chain uses TRBV7-2 and TRBJ2-1; TRBD2 is a possible D gene, resting on 6 matching bases. The germline V gene specifies SGHTA as CDR1 and FQGNSA as CDR2. From cysteine to phenylalanine, the CDR3 is 16 amino acids long. This entry keeps only the CDR3 DNA: 48 bases, framed from base 1. V is pared back by 0 bases and J by 0 bases, with 9 bases lying between the germline termini.